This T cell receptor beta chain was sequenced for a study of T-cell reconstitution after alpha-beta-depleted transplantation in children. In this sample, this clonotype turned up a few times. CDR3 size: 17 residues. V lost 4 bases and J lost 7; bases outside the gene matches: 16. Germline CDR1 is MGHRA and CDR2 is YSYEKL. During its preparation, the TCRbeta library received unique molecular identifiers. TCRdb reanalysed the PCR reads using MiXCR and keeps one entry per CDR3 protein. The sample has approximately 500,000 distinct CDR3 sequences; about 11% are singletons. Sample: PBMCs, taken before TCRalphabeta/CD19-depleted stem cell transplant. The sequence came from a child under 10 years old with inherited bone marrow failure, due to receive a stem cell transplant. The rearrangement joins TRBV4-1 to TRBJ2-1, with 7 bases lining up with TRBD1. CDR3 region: CASSPLTGYSNQNEQFF. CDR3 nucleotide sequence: TGCGCCAGCAGCCCACTGACAGGGTACAGTAATCAGAATGAGCAGTTCTTC.